The 5 T cell receptor beta chains below come from one sample, sequenced in a study of cytomegalovirus exposure and HLA in healthy donors. Generated by immunoSEQ multiplex PCR, the TCRdb table keeps only in-frame clones and is missing some. The table has roughly 65,000 clones, approximately 96% seen once. The sample consisted of PBMCs. The receptors here all came from a young man in good health and CMV-seropositive.

The V call is TRBV4-2, the J call TRBJ2-5; 13 positions match TRBD2. CDR1 is LGHNA, CDR2 YNFKEQ, per germline. V lost 1 base to trimming and J lost 5 bases; unmatched junction nucleotides: 7. The CDR3 runs to 17 residues. In DNA, the CDR3 is TGTGCCAGCAGCCAAGGGACTAGCGGGAGTAGTTCGGAGACCCAGTACTTC. Protein sequence: CASSQGTSGSSSETQYF.

The chain uses TRBV5-1 and TRBJ1-4, with D possibly matching TRBD1 (6 bases). V was clipped by 2 bases and J by 4 bases, with 9 bases between them. This CDR3 spans 14 amino acids. The germline gives CDR1 SGHRS, CDR2 YFSETQ. The CDR3: CASSFTGLNEKLFF. The CDR3 DNA is TGCGCCAGCAGCTTTACAGGGCTTAATGAAAAACTGTTTTTT.

This rearrangement joins TRBV7-9 to TRBJ2-1; TRBD2 aligns across 14 bases. CDR1 SEHNR and CDR2 FQNEAQ come from the germline V gene (reference sequence). This CDR3 has 17 residues. V gave up 0 bases and J gave up 10 bases; unmatched junction bases: 8. CDR3 in DNA: TGTGCCAGCAGCTTAGCCGGACTAGCGGGGGGACTTAGGGAGCAGTTCTTC. Amino acid sequence: CASSLAGLAGGLREQFF.

The chain has TRBV30 and TRBJ2-5; D is ambiguous. There are 13 residues in the CDR3. The germline V gene encodes CDR1 GTSNPN and CDR2 SVGIG (reference sequence). V lost 3 bases, J lost 4 bases, and 12 bases lay in between. The CDR3 sequence: CAWREDWAETQYF. The CDR3 DNA is TGTGCCTGGAGAGAAGATTGGGCAGAGACCCAGTACTTC.

The V call is TRBV9, the J call TRBJ1-2, with D hard to call. Trimming took off 3 bases at V and 5 bases at J, with 5 bases between the two ends. The CDR3 runs 11 residues. Germline CDR1 and CDR2: SGDLS and YYNGEE. The CDR3 spells CASSDQYGYTF. The CDR3 DNA sequence: TGTGCCAGCAGCGATCAATATGGCTACACCTTC.